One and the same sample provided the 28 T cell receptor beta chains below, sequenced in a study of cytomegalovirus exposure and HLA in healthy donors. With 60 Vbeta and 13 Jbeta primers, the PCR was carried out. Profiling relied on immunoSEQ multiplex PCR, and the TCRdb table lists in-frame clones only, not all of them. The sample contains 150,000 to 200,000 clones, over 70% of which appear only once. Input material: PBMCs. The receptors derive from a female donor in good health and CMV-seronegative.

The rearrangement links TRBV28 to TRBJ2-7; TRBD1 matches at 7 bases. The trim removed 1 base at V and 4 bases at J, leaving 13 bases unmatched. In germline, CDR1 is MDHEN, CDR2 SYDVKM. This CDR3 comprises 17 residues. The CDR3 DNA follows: TGTGCCAGCAGTTTATCACTAGGGGGCGCATTTCGTTACGAGCAGTACTTC. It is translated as CASSLSLGGAFRYEQYF.

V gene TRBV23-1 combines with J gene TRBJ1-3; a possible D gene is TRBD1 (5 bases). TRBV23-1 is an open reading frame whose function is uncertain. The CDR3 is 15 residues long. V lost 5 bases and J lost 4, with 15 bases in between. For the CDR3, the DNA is TGCGCCAGCAGTGATCGTTCAGGGTTCGGAAACACCATATATTTT. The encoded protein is CASSDRSGFGNTIYF.

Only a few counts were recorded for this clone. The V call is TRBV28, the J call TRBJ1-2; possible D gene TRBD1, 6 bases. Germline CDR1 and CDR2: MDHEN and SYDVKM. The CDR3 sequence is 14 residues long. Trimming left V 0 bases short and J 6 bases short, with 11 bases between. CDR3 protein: CASSLWQQGDGYTF. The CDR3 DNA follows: TGTGCCAGCAGTTTATGGCAACAGGGAGATGGCTACACCTTC.

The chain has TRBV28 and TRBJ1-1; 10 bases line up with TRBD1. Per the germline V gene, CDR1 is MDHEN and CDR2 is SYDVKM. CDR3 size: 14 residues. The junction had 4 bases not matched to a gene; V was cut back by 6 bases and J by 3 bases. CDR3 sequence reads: CASRTGGEDTEAFF. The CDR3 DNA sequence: TGTGCCAGCAGGACAGGGGGCGAGGACACTGAAGCTTTCTTT. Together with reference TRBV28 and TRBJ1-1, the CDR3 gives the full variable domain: DVKVTQSSRYLVKRTGEKVFLECVQDMDHENMFWYRQDPGLGLRLIYFSYDVKMKEKGDIPEGYSVSREKKERFSLILESASTNQTSMYLCASRTGGEDTEAFFGQGTRLTVV.

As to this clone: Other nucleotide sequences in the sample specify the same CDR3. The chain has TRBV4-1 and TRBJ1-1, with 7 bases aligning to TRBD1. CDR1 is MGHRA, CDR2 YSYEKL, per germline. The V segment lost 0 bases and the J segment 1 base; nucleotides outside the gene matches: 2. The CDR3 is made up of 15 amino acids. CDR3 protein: CASSQDGTANTEAFF. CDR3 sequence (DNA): TGCGCCAGCAGCCAAGACGGGACAGCGAACACTGAAGCTTTCTTT.

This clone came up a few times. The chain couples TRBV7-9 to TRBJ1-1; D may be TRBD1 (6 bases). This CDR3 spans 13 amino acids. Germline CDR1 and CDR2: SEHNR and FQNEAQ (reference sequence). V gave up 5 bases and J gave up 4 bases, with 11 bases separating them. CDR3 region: CASSLTGSTEAFF. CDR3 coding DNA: TGTGCCAGCAGCCTCACAGGGAGCACTGAAGCTTTCTTT.

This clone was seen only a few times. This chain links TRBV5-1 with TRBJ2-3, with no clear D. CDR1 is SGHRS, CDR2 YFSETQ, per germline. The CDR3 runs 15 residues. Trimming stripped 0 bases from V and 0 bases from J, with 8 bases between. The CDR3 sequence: CASSLVLASTDTQYF. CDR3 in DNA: TGCGCCAGCAGCTTGGTGTTAGCTAGCACAGATACGCAGTATTTT. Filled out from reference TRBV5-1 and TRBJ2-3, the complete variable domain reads KAGVTQTPRYLIKTRGQQVTLSCSPISGHRSVSWYQQTPGQGLQFLFEYFSETQRNKGNFPGRFSGRQFSNSRSEMNVSTLELGDSALYLCASSLVLASTDTQYFGPGTRLTVL.

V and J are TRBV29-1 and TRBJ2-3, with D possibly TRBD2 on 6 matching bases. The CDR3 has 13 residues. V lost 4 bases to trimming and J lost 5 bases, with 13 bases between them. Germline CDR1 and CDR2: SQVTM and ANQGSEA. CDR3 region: CSVATSSGDTQYF. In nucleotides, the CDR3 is TGCAGCGTTGCCACTAGCAGTGGAGATACGCAGTATTTT.

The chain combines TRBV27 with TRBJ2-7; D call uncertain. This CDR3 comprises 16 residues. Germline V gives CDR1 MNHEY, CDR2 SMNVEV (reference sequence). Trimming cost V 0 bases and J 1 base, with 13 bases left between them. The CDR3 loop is CASSLSSPSGSYEQYF. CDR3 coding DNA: TGTGCCAGCAGTTTATCTTCTCCATCCGGGTCCTACGAGCAGTACTTC.

CDR3 sequence reads: CASSLGGANWAFF. Here the CDR3 DNA reads TGTGCCAGCAGCTTAGGGGGAGCGAACTGGGCTTTCTTT. The chain is built from TRBV7-6 and TRBJ1-1; D is ambiguous. V was clipped by 1 base and J by 11 bases, with 14 bases between them. CDR1 is SGHVS, CDR2 FNYEAQ, per germline. CDR3 length: 13 residues.

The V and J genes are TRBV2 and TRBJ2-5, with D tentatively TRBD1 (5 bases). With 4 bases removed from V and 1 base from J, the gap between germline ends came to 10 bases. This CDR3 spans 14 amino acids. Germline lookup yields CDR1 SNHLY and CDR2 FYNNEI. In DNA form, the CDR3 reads TGTGCCAGCAGTGTTGGGGCAGTCCAAGAGACCCAGTACTTC. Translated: CASSVGAVQETQYF. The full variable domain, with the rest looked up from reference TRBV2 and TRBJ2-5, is EPEVTQTPSHQVTQMGQEVILRCVPISNHLYFYWYRQILGQKVEFLVSFYNNEISEKSEIFDDQFSVERPDGSNFTLKIRSTKLEDSAMYFCASSVGAVQETQYFGPGTRLLVL.

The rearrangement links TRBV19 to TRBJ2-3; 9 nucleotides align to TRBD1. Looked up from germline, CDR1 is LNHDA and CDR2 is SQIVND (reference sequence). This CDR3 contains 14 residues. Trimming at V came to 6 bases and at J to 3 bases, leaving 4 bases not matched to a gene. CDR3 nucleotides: TGTGCCAGTAGAGACAGGGGGAGGACAGATACGCAGTATTTT. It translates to CASRDRGRTDTQYF.

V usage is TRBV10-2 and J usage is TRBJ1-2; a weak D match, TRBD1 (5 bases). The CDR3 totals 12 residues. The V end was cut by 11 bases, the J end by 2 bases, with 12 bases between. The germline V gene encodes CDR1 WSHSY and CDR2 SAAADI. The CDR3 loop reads CAATGGNYGYTF. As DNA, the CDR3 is TGCGCCGCAACTGGGGGGAACTATGGCTACACCTTC.

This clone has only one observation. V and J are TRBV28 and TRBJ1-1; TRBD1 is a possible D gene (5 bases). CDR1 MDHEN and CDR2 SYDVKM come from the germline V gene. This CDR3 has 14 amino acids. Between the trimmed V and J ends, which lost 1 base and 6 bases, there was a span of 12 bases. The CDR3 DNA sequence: TGTGCCAGCAGTTTATATCAGGGTTTAGCTGAAGCTTTCTTT. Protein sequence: CASSLYQGLAEAFF.

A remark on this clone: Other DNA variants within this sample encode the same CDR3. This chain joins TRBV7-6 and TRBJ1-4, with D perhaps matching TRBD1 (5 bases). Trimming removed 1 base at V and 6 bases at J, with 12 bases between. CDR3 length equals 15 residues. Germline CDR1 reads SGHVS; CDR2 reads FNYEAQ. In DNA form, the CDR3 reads TGTGCCAGCAGCTTAGAATACAGGTCGCATGAAAAACTGTTTTTT. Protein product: CASSLEYRSHEKLFF.

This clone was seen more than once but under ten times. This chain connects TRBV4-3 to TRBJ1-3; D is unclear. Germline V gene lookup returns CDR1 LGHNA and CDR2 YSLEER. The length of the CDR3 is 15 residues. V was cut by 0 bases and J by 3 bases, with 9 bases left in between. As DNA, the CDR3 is TGCGCCAGCAGCCAAGATACGGGTTATGGAAACACCATATATTTT. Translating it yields CASSQDTGYGNTIYF.

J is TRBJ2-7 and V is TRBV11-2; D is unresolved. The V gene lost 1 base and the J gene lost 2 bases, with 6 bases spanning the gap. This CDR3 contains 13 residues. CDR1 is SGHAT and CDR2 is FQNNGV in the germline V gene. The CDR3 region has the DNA TGTGCCAGCAGCTTAGGAGCCACCTACGAGCAGTACTTC. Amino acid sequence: CASSLGATYEQYF.

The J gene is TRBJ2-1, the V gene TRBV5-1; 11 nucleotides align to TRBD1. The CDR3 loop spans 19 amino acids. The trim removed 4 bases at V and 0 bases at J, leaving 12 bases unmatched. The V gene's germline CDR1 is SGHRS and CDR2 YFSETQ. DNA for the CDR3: TGCGCCAGCAGCCACCCGGGACAGGGGGTGATTAGCTCCTACAATGAGCAGTTCTTC. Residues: CASSHPGQGVISSYNEQFF.

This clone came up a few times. CDR3 nucleotides: TGTGCCAGCAGCTCTCAACCGGGACTAGCGGGAACAGTCGAGCAGTACTTC. As protein: CASSSQPGLAGTVEQYF. This chain joins TRBV5-5 and TRBJ2-7; TRBD2 matches 13 bases. The CDR3 contains 17 residues. J gave up 6 bases and V 3 bases, and 12 bases lay outside the gene matches. Per the germline V gene, CDR1 is SGHKS and CDR2 is YYEKEE (reference sequence).

In DNA, the CDR3 is TGCGCCAGCAGCCAAGGGGTCGAGCGTACGAACACCGGGGAGCTGTTTTTT. Protein: CASSQGVERTNTGELFF. The chain couples TRBV4-3 to TRBJ2-2; D call uncertain. The CDR3 has 17 amino acids. V lost 1 base to trimming and J lost 0 bases, with 12 bases between them. Germline V gene data show CDR1 as LGHNA and CDR2 as YSLEER.

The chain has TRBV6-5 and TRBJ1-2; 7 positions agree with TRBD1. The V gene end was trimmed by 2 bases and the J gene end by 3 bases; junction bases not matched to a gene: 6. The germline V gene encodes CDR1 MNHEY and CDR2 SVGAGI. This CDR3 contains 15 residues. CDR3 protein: CASSYRDSFYYGYTF. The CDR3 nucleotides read TGTGCCAGCAGTTACCGGGACAGCTTTTACTATGGCTACACCTTC.

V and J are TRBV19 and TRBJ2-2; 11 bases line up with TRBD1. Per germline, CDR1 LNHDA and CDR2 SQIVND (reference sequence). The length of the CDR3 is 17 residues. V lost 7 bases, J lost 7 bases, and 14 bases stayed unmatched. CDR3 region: CASTKRRTGGGIGELFF. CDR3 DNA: TGTGCCAGTACCAAGCGACGGACAGGGGGCGGTATCGGGGAGCTGTTTTTT.

CDR3 nucleotide sequence: TGTGCCAGCAGCTATAGGGACAGGTCTGAAGCTTTCTTT. It yields the protein CASSYRDRSEAFF. The J gene is TRBJ1-1, the V gene TRBV7-2, with 8 bases aligning to TRBD1. Unmatched junction bases numbered 4, after V lost 4 bases and J lost 6 bases. The germline gives CDR1 SGHTA, CDR2 FQGNSA. This CDR3 comprises 13 residues.

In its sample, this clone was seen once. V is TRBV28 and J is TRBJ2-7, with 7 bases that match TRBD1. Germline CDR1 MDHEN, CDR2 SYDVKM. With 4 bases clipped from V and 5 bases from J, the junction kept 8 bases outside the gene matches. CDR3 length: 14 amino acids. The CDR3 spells CASSSYRGWNEQYF. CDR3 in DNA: TGTGCCAGCAGTTCCTACAGGGGTTGGAACGAGCAGTACTTC.

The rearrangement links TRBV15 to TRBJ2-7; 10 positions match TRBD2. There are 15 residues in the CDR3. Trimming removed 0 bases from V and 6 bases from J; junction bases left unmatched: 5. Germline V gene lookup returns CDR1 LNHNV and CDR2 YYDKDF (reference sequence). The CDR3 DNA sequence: TGTGCCACCAGCAGAGACCTAGCGGGAGAGGTCGAGCAGTACTTC. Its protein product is CATSRDLAGEVEQYF.

The DNA of the CDR3 is TGCGCCAGCAGCTTGCCCGGAACGACTAGCACAGATACGCAGTATTTT. Translating it yields CASSLPGTTSTDTQYF. The genes are TRBV5-1 and TRBJ2-3; D ambiguous. Trimming cost V 1 base and J 0 bases, with 12 bases left between them. CDR1 and CDR2 (germline): SGHRS, YFSETQ. The CDR3 length is 16 residues.

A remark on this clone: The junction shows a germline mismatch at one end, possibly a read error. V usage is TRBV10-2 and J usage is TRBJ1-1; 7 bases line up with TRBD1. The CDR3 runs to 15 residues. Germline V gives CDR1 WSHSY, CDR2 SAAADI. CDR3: CVSSEGDSVNTEAFF. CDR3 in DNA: TGCGTCAGCAGTGAGGGGGACAGCGTGAACACTGAAGCTTTCTTT.

The CDR3 DNA sequence: TGTGCCAGCAGCCCAATCGACTCGCCCTACAATGAGCAGTTCTTC. As protein: CASSPIDSPYNEQFF. The chain links TRBV6-5 to TRBJ2-1; D is unclear. Germline CDR1 reads MNHEY; CDR2 reads SVGAGI. This CDR3 comprises 15 residues. Deletions cut 6 bases from V and 2 bases from J, with 14 bases between.